The clone carrying this TCR beta chain came up many times. This entry comes from a study of metastatic and nonmetastatic thyroid tumors. The germline V gene has CDR1 LNHDA and CDR2 SQIVND (reference sequence). Trimming pared 3 bases from V and 4 bases from J, leaving 22 bases between. CDR3 length: 18 residues. No treatment had been given to any patient before thyroid surgery. TCRdb re-called the PCR reads with MiXCR. This table holds roughly 65,000 clones, about 14% found once. This chain connects TRBV19 to TRBJ1-5, with a weak D call TRBD1 (5 bases). The sample taken for sequencing was blood. The TCR originated in a male donor with papillary thyroid cancer or a benign thyroid nodule (not recorded which). Some clones in this sample may be carry-over from other donors' samples. The CDR3 spells CASSILGYAGTPNQPQHF. As DNA, the CDR3 is TGTGCCAGTAGTATCCTGGGATATGCGGGGACTCCGAATCAGCCCCAGCATTTT.